These 9 T cell receptor beta chains were sequenced from one sample in a study of shared clonotypes between healthy human individuals. Only in-frame clones appear in the TCRdb table, and some are missing; sequencing was by immunoSEQ multiplex PCR. Counted here are 2 million to 2.5 million clones, roughly 95% occurring once; the ten biggest clones make up about 0.13%. The material sequenced was naive CD4+ T cells sorted from blood. This sample's subset: CD45RA+ positively selected. Receptor source: a man younger than 30 in good health.

The rearrangement uses TRBV7-9 and TRBJ2-5; weak D call: TRBD1 (6 bases). CDR1 SEHNR and CDR2 FQNEAQ come from the germline V gene (reference sequence). Trimming left V 5 bases short and J 4 bases short, with 17 bases between. The CDR3 spans 15 residues. CDR3 DNA: TGTGCCAGCAGCCCACCAACGCCAGGGGTAGAGACCCAGTACTTC. The encoded protein is CASSPPTPGVETQYF.

The rearrangement joins TRBV4-3 to TRBJ2-7, with D perhaps TRBD1 or TRBD2 (5 bases each). This CDR3 is 17 amino acids long. Germline values: CDR1 LGHNA, CDR2 YSLEER. V lost 2 bases, J lost 4 bases, and 21 bases lay in between. The CDR3 is CASSQFGGGDKLYEQYF. The CDR3 nucleotides read TGCGCCAGCAGCCAATTTGGGGGTGGGGATAAGTTGTACGAGCAGTACTTC.

The chain is built from TRBV7-2 and TRBJ2-7; 7 bases map to TRBD1. CDR1 is SGHTA and CDR2 is FQGNSA in the germline V gene. V lost 1 base to trimming and J lost 3 bases; unmatched junction nucleotides: 6. The CDR3 runs 15 residues. In DNA, the CDR3 is TGTGCCAGCAGCTTAGGACAGGGAAGCTACTACGAGCAGTACTTC. Its protein product is CASSLGQGSYYEQYF.

V is TRBV9 and J is TRBJ2-6, with D perhaps assigned TRBD1 or TRBD2 (6 bases each). V gave up 6 bases and J gave up 0 bases, with 19 bases separating them. Germline values: CDR1 SGDLS, CDR2 YYNGEE. This CDR3 comprises 18 residues. CDR3 coding DNA: TGTGCCAGCAACCCCTCCGGGGGCCCGAGCTCTGGGGCCAACGTCCTGACTTTC. Residues: CASNPSGGPSSGANVLTF.

The chain carries TRBV6-6 and TRBJ2-3; D tentatively reads TRBD1 or TRBD2 (5 bases each). The CDR3 spans 15 residues. Deletions cut 6 bases from V and 6 bases from J, with 19 bases between. The germline gives CDR1 MNHNY, CDR2 SVGAGI (reference sequence). The CDR3 nucleotides read TGTGCCAGCAGGGACACTCGGGGAGTCCAGGATACGCAGTATTTT. It specifies CASRDTRGVQDTQYF.

The chain joins TRBV25-1 to TRBJ1-5; D gene unclear. This CDR3 is built from 15 residues. V lost 1 base to trimming and J lost 7 bases, with 14 bases between them. Germline values: CDR1 MGHDK, CDR2 SYGVNS. The DNA of the CDR3 is TGTGCCAGCAGTGAATCACTTTCAACGGGCCAGCCCCAGCATTTT. It translates to CASSESLSTGQPQHF.

The genes are TRBV20-1 and TRBJ1-2; TRBD1 matches at 11 bases. This CDR3 contains 11 residues. V was clipped by 8 bases and J by 14 bases; unmatched bases: 10. CDR1 is DFQATT and CDR2 is SNEGSKA in the germline V gene (reference sequence). CDR3 region: CSTGQGAIGTF. CDR3 DNA sequence: TGCAGTACCGGACAGGGGGCCATCGGAACCTTC.

This sequence joins TRBV28 and TRBJ1-6; D unresolved. V shed 7 bases and J shed 2 bases, with 15 bases lying between them. The CDR3 runs 16 residues. Germline assignment: CDR1 MDHEN and CDR2 SYDVKM. The CDR3 nucleotides are TGTGCCAGCAACAGAGGGTCCGGCCCCTATAATTCACCCCTCCACTTT. Translation: CASNRGSGPYNSPLHF.

This chain joins TRBV5-4 and TRBJ1-1; tentatively, D is TRBD1 (5 bases). CDR3 length: 16 residues. V lost 1 base to trimming and J lost 8 bases, with 21 bases between them. Per the germline V gene, CDR1 is SGHNT and CDR2 is YYREEE (reference sequence). The CDR3 DNA is TGTGCCAGCAGCTTGAACTGGTATGAGGGGATCGTAGAAGCTTTCTTT. It encodes CASSLNWYEGIVEAFF.